This T cell receptor (beta chain) came from a study of T cell responses to AZD1222 COVID-19 vaccine. Study results and caveats: Every sample of the repertoires postdated the peak T cell response. A mostly white British donor set with more females was recruited, and clonal diversity was possibly underestimated.

Using immunoSEQ multiplex PCR, the repertoire was profiled, and TCRdb retains in-frame clones only, with some absent. Seen here are about 140,000 clones, just over 90% observed once, and the top ten hold less than 2%. With regard to this clone: Antigen unknown.

Timing groups of about 4 and about 12 weeks for second doses were pooled. This clonotype was sampled from an adult who received the AZD1222 COVID-19 vaccine. The material was peripheral blood, obtained 28 days after the second AZD1222 dose.

CDR3: CASSLDGFGTEAFF. The CDR3 DNA sequence: TGTGCCAGCAGTCTCGATGGGTTCGGCACTGAAGCTTTCTTT. The V and J genes are TRBV7-3 and TRBJ1-1; D is unclear. V lost 6 bases to trimming and J lost 4 bases, with 15 bases between them. The CDR3 has 14 amino acids. The germline gives CDR1 SGHTA, CDR2 FQGTGA. Filled out from reference TRBV7-3 and TRBJ1-1, the complete variable domain reads GAGVSQTPSNKVTEKGKYVELRCDPISGHTALYWYRQSLGQGPEFLIYFQGTGAADDSGLPNDRFFAVRPEGSVSTLKIQRTERGDSAVYLCASSLDGFGTEAFFGQGTRLTVV.